The entry below describes one TCR beta chain. Its antigen remains unknown. Germline CDR1 and CDR2: MNHEY and SVGAGI. The V and J ends lost 6 bases and 0 bases respectively, with 6 bases between them. The CDR3 is 13 residues long. These data belong to a study of T cell responses to AZD1222 COVID-19 vaccine. Profiled with immunoSEQ multiplex PCR; TCRdb holds only in-frame clones, not every one. This repertoire shows about 120,000 clones, around 89% found once; its top ten account for 7.1%. The study's findings and limits: Females made up more of the donors, who were largely white British, and clonal diversity may have come out too low. Increased Spike-specific TCR breadth and depth were observed after two AZD1222 doses. Only six individuals given AZD1222 were seropositive at baseline.

The sequences come from peripheral blood, collected 28 days after the second AZD1222 dose. The TCR originated in an adult who received the AZD1222 COVID-19 vaccine. This rearrangement joins TRBV6-5 to TRBJ2-4; D gene unclear. In DNA form, the CDR3 reads TGTGCCAGCAGGAATCTAGCCAAAAACATTCAGTACTTC. It encodes CASRNLAKNIQYF.